The clone carrying this T cell receptor beta chain has just a few counts. Both blood RNA, taken from unsorted whole blood, and germline DNA were extracted. Preoperatively, peripheral blood was drawn, four milliliters in total. The sample originates from a study of tumor-infiltrating lymphocytes in primary liver carcinoma. Turning to the study itself: Donors had hepatocellular carcinoma or combined HCC and intrahepatic cholangiocarcinoma. Samples produced roughly 3.65 to 8 million productive TCRbeta reads, comparable across tissue types.

Per the germline V gene, CDR1 is SEHNR and CDR2 is FQNEAQ (reference sequence). There are 13 residues in the CDR3. Deletions cut 7 bases from V and 4 bases from J, with 13 bases between. A primer in the constant region served to generate TCR beta cDNA from approximately 460 ng of total RNA. Generation of the TCR beta libraries relied on three nested multiplex PCR rounds using slightly modified ARM-PCR. Amplification in the first two PCR rounds was performed using TRBV1-TRBV30 forward primers and a C-beta reverse primer for roughly 10 cycles each. MiXCR, run by TCRdb on the multiplex PCR reads, gives a single entry per CDR3 protein. In the table there are 250,000 to 350,000 distinct CDR3 sequences, 50% to 75% of which are singletons.

V and J are TRBV7-9 and TRBJ1-2; a possible D gene is TRBD1 (6 bases). This TCR was recovered from a woman aged 25 to 45 with primary liver carcinoma and hepatitis B virus infection. The sequenced sample consisted of peripheral blood. The CDR3 loop reads CASTNRDTYGYTF. CDR3 nucleotide sequence: TGTGCCAGCACCAACAGGGACACCTATGGCTACACCTTC.